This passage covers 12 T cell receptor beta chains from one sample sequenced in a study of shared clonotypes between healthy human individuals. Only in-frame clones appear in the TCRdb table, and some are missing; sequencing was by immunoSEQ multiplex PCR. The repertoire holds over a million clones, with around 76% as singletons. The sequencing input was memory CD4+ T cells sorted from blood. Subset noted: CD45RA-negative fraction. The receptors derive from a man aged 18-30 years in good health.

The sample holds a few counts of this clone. The CDR3 DNA is TGTGCCAGCAGCTCGTACGAGGGTGGCGGCTACACCTTC. Translation gives CASSSYEGGGYTF. The chain combines TRBV13 with TRBJ1-2; D gene uncertain. CDR3 length equals 13 residues. CDR1 is PRHDT and CDR2 is FYEKMQ in the germline V gene (reference sequence). V was clipped by 4 bases and J by 8 bases, with 14 bases between them.

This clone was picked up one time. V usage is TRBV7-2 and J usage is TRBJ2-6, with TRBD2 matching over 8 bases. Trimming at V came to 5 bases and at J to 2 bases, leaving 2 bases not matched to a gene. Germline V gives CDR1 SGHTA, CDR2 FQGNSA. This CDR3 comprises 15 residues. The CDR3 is CASSHGGAGANVLTF. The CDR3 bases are TGTGCCAGCAGCCACGGGGGGGCTGGGGCCAACGTCCTGACTTTC.

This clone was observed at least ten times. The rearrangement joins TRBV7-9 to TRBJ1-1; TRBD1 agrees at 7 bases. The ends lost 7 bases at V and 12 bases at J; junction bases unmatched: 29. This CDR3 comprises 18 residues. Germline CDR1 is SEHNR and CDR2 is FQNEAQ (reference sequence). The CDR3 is CASKLQFGTELVVGKTFF. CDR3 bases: TGTGCCAGCAAGCTCCAATTTGGGACAGAATTGGTGGTGGGTAAGACTTTCTTT.

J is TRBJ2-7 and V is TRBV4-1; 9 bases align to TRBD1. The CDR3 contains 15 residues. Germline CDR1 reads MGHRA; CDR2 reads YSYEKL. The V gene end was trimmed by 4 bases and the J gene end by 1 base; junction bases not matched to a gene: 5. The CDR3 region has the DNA TGCGCCAGCAGCCTAGCAGGGACAGGGTCCTACGAGCAGTACTTC. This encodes CASSLAGTGSYEQYF.

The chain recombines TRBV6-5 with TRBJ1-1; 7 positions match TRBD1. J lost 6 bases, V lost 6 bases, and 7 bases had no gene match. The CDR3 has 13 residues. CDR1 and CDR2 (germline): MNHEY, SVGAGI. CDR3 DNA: TGTGCCAGCAGGGCAGGGGGATTCGCTGAAGCTTTCTTT. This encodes CASRAGGFAEAFF.

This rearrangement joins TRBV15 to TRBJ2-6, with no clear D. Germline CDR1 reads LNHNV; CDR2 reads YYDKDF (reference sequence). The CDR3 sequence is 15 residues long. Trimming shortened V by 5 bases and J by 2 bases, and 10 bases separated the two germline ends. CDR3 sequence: CATSRGRTGANVLTF. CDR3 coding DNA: TGTGCCACCAGCCGAGGAAGGACTGGGGCCAACGTCCTGACTTTC.

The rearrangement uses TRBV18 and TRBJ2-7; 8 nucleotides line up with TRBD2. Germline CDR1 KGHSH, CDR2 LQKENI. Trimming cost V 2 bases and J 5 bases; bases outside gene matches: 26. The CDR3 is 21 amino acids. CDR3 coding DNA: TGTGCCAGCTCACCAGGAATATTTAGCGGGGAAAGGTGGGGACTGGGAGACGAGCAGTACTTC. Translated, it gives CASSPGIFSGERWGLGDEQYF.

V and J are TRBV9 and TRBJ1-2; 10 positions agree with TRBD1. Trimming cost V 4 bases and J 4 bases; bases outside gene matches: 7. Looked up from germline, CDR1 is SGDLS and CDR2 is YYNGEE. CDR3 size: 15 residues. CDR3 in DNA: TGTGCCAGCAGCACCGGGACAGGGGACGCCTATGGCTACACCTTC. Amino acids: CASSTGTGDAYGYTF.

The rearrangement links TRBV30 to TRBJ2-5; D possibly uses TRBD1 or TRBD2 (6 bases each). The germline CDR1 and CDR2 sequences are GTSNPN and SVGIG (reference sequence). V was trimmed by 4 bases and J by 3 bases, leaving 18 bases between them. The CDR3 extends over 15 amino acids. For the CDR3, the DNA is TGTGCCTGGATCAGGGGTGCGGGGCGAGAAGAGACCCAGTACTTC. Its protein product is CAWIRGAGREETQYF.

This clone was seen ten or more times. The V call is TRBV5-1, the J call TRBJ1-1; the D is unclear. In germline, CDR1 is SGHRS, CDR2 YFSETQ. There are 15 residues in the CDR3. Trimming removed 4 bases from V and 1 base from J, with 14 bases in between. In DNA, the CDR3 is TGCGCCAGCAGCCCCGGCGGAGGGTCGAACACTGAAGCTTTCTTT. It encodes CASSPGGGSNTEAFF.

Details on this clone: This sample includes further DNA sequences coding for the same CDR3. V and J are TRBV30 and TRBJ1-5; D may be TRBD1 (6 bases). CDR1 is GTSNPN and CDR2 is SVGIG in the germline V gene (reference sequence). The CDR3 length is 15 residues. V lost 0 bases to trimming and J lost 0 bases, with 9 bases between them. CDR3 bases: TGTGCCTGGAGTGTCGGGGGCGATAGCAATCAGCCCCAGCATTTT. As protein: CAWSVGGDSNQPQHF.

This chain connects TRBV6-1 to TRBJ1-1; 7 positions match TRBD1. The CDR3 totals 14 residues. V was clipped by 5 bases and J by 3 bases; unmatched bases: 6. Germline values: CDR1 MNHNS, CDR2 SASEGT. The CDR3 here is CASSRDSPYTEAFF. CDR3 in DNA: TGTGCCAGCAGTCGGGACAGCCCTTACACTGAAGCTTTCTTT.